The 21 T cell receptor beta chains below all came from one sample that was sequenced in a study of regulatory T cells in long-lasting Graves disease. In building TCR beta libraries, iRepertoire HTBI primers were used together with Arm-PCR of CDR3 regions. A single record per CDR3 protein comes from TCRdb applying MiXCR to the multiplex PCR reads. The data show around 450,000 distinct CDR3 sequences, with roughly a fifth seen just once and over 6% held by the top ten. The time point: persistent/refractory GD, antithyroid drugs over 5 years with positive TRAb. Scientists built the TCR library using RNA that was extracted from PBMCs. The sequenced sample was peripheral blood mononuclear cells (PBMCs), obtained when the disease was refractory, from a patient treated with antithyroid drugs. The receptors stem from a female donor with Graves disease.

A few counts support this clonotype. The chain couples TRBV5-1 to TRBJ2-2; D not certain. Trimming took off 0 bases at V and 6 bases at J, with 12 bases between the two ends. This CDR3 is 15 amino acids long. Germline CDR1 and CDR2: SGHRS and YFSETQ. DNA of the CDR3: TGCGCCAGCAGCTTGGTTGGGTCCCGAGCCGGGGAGCTGTTTTTT. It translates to CASSLVGSRAGELFF.

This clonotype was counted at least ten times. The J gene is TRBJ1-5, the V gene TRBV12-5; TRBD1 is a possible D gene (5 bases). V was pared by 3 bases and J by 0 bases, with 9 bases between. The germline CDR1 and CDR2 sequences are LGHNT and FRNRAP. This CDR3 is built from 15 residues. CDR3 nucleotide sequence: TGTGCTAGTGGTTTCAAGACAGATAGCAATCAGCCCCAGCATTTT. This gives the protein CASGFKTDSNQPQHF.

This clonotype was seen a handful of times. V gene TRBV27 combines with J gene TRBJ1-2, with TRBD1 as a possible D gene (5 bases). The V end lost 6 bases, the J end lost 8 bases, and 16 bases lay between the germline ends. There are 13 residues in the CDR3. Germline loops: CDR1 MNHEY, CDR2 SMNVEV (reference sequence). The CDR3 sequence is CASSPGTLRGYTF. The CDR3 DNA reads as TGTGCCAGCAGCCCCGGGACCCTCAGAGGCTACACCTTC.

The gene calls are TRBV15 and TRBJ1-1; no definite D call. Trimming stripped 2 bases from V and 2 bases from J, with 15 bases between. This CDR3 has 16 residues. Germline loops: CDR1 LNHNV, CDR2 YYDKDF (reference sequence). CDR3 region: CATSRFPRAANTEAFF. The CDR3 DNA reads TGTGCCACCAGCAGATTCCCACGGGCCGCTAACACTGAAGCTTTCTTT.

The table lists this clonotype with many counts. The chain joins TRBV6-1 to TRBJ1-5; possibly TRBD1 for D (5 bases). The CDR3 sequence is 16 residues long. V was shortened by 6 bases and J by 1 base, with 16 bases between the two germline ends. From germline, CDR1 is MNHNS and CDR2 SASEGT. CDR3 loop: CASRDGGDPSNQPQHF. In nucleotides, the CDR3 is TGTGCCAGCAGAGACGGGGGGGATCCGAGCAATCAGCCCCAGCATTTT.

The CDR3 here is CSARDPARFYEQYF. CDR3 bases: TGCAGTGCTAGAGATCCAGCCAGATTCTACGAGCAGTACTTC. The V gene is TRBV20-1, the J gene TRBJ2-7; D not certain. The CDR3 is 14 amino acids. Trimming took off 0 bases at V and 3 bases at J, with 12 bases between the two ends. Looked up from germline, CDR1 is DFQATT and CDR2 is SNEGSKA (reference sequence).

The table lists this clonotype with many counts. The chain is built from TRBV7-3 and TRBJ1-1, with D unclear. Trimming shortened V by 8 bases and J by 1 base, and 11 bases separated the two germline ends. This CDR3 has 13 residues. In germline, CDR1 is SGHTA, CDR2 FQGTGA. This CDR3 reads CASGSRRNTEAFF. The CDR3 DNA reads TGTGCCAGCGGTTCGCGGAGGAACACTGAAGCTTTCTTT.

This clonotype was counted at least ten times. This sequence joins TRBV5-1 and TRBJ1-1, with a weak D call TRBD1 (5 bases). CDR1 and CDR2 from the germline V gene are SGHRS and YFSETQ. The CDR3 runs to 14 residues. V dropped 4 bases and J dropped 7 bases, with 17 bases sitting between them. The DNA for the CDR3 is TGCGCCAGCAGCCCAAAGACAGCGAGCAGTGAAGCTTTCTTT. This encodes CASSPKTASSEAFF.

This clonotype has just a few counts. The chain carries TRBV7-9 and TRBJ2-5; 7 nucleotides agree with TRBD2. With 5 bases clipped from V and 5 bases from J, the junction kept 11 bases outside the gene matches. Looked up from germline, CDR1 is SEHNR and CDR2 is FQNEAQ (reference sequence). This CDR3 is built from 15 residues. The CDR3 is CASSEREGAMETQYF. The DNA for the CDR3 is TGTGCCAGCAGCGAGAGGGAGGGCGCGATGGAGACCCAGTACTTC.

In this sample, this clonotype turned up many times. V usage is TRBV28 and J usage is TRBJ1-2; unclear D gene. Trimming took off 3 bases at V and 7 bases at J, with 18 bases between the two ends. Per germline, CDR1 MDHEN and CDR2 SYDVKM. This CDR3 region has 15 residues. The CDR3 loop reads CASSFLGYFVGGYTF. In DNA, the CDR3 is TGTGCCAGCAGTTTTCTAGGCTACTTCGTCGGTGGCTACACCTTC.

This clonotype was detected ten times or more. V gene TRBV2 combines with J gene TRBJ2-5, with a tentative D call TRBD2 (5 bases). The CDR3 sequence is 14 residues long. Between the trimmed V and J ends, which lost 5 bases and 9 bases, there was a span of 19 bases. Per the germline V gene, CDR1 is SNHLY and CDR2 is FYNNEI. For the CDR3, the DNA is TGTGCCAGCAGTTTGATGGGGAGTAAAGATCCCCAGTACTTC. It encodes CASSLMGSKDPQYF.

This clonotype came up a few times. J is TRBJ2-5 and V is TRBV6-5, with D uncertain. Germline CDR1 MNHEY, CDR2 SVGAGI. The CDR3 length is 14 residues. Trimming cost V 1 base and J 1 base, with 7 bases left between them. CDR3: CASSYYRAQETQYF. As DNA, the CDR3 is TGTGCCAGCAGTTACTATAGAGCCCAAGAGACCCAGTACTTC.

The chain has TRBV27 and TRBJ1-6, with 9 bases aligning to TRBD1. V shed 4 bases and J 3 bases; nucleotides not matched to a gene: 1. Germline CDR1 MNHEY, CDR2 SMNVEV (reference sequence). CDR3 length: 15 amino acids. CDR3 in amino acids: CASSWDRVYNSPLHF. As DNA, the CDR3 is TGTGCCAGCAGTTGGGACAGGGTCTATAATTCACCCCTCCACTTT.

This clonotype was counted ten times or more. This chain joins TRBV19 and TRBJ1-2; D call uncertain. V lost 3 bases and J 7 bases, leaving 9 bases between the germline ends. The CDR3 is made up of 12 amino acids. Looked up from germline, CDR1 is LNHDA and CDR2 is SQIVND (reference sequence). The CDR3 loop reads CASSMGSPGYTF. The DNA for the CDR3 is TGTGCCAGTAGTATGGGGAGTCCTGGCTACACCTTC.

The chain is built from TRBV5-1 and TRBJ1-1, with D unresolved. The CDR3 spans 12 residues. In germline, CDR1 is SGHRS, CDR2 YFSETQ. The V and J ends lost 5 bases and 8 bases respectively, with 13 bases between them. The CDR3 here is CASSQDGSEAFF. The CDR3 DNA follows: TGCGCCAGCAGTCAGGACGGTTCGGAAGCTTTCTTT.

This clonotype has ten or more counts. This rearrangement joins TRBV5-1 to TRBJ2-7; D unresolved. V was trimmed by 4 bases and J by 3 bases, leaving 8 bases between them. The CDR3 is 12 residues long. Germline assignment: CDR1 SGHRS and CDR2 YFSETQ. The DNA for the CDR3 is TGCGCCAGCAGCCACTCAGGCTACGAGCAGTACTTC. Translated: CASSHSGYEQYF.

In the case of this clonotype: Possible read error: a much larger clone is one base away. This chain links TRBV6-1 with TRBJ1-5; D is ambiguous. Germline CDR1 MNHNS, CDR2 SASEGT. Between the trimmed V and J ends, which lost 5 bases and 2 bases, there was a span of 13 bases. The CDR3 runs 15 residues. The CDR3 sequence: CASSPLFSGNQPQHF. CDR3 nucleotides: TGTGCCAGCAGTCCCCTCTTTTCAGGCAATCAGCCCCAGCATTTT.

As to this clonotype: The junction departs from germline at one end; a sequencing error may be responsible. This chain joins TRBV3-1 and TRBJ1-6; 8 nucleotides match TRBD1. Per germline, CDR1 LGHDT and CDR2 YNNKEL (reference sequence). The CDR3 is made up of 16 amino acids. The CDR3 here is CASSQVATGVLSPPHF. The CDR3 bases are TGTGCCAGCAGCCAAGTCGCGACAGGGGTTCTTTCACCCCCCCACTTT. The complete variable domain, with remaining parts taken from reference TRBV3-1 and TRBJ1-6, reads DTAVSQTPKYLVTQMGNDKSIKCEQNLGHDTMYWYKQDSKKFLKIMFSYNNKELIINETVPNRFSPKSPDKAHLNLHINSLELGDSAVYFCASSQVATGVLSPPHFGNGTRLTVT.

The CDR3 sequence: CAISEGNQPQHF. The CDR3 DNA is TGTGCCATCAGTGAGGGAAATCAGCCCCAGCATTTT. This chain links TRBV10-3 with TRBJ1-5; D ambiguous. The CDR3 sequence is 12 residues long. V gave up 2 bases and J gave up 4 bases, with 3 bases separating them. CDR1 ENHRY and CDR2 SYGVKD come from the germline V gene.

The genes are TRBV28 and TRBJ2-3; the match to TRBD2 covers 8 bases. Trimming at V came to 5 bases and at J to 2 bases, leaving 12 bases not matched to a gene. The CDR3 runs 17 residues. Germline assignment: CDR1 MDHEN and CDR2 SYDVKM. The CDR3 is CASSLRLAGGDTDTQYF. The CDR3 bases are TGTGCCAGCAGTCTTCGACTTGCGGGAGGTGACACAGATACGCAGTATTTT.

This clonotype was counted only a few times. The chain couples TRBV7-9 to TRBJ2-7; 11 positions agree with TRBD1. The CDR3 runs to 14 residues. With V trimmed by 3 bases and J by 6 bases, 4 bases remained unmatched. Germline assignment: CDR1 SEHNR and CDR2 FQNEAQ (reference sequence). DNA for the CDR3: TGTGCCAGCAGCTTTGAGGGGACAGGGGGCGAGCAGTACTTC. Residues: CASSFEGTGGEQYF.